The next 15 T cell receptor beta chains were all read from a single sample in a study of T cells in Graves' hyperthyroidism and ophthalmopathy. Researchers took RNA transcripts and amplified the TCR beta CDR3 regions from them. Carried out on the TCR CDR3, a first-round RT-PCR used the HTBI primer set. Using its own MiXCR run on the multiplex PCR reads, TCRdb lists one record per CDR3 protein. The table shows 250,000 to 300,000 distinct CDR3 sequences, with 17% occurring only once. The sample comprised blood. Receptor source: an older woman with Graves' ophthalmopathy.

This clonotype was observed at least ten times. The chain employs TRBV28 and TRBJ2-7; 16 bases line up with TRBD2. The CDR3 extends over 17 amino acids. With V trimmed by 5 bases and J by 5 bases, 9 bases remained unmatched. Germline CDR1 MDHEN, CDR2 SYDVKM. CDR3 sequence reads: CASSPSGTSGRVDEQYF. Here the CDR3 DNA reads TGTGCCAGCAGTCCGTCCGGGACTAGCGGGAGGGTAGACGAGCAGTACTTC.

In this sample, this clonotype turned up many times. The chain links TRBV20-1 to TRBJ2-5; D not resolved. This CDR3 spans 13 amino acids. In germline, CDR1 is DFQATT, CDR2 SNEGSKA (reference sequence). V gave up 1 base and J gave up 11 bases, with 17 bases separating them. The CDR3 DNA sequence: TGCAGTGCTAGAGGCCCTACAGAAGTTCAACAGTACTTC. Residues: CSARGPTEVQQYF.

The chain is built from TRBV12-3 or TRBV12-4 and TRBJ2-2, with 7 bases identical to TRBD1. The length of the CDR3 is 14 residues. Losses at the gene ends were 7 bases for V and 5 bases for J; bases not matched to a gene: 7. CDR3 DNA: TGTGCCAGCACCGTGGACAGGATGACCGGGGAGCTGTTTTTT. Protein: CASTVDRMTGELFF.

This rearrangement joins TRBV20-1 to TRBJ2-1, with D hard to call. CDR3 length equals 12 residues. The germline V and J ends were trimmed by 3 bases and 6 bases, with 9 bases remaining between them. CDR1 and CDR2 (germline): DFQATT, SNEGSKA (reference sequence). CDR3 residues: CSARVPLNEQFF. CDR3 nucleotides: TGCAGTGCTAGGGTACCACTCAATGAGCAGTTCTTC.

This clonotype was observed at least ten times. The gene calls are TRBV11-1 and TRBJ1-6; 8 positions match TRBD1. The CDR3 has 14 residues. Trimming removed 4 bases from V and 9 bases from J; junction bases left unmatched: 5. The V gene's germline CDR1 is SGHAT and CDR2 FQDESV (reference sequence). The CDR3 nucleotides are TGTGCCAGCAGCTCGACAGGGGTGTCTTCACCCCTCCACTTT. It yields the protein CASSSTGVSSPLHF. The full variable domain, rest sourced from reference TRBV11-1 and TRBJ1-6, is EAEVAQSPRYKITEKSQAVAFWCDPISGHATLYWYRQILGQGPELLVQFQDESVVDDSQLPKDRFSAERLKGVDSTLKIQPAELGDSAMYLCASSSTGVSSPLHFGNGTRLTVT.

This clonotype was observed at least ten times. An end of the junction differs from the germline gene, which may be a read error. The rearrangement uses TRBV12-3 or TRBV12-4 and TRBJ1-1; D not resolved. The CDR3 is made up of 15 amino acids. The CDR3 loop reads CASSWHPPRNTEAFF. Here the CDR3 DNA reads TGTGCCAGCAGTTGGCACCCTCCCAGGAACACAGAAGCTTTCTTT.

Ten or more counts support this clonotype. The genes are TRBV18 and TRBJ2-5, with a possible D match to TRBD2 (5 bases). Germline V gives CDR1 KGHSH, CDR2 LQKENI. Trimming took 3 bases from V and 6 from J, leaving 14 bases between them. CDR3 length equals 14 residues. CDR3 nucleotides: TGTGCCAGCTCACCGGCGGGCAGCGGACAGACCCAGTACTTC. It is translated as CASSPAGSGQTQYF.

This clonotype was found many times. As DNA, the CDR3 is TGTGCTAGTGATGGGGGGTGGGCGAATGGCTACACCTTC. This gives the protein CASDGGWANGYTF. V gene TRBV12-5 combines with J gene TRBJ1-2, with a possible D match to TRBD1 (5 bases). Per germline, CDR1 LGHNT and CDR2 FRNRAP. Trimming shortened V by 7 bases and J by 6 bases, and 15 bases separated the two germline ends. This CDR3 region has 13 residues.

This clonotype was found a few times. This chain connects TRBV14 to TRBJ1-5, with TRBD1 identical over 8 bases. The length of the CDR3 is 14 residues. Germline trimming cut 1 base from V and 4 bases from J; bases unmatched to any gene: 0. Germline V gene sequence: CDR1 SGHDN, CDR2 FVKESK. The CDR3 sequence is CASSQGDRNQPQHF. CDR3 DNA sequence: TGTGCCAGCAGCCAAGGGGACAGGAATCAGCCCCAGCATTTT. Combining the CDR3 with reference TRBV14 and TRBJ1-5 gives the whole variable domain EAGVTQFPSHSVIEKGQTVTLRCDPISGHDNLYWYRRVMGKEIKFLLHFVKESKQDESGMPNNRFLAERTGGTYSTLKVQPAELEDSGVYFCASSQGDRNQPQHFGDGTRLSIL.

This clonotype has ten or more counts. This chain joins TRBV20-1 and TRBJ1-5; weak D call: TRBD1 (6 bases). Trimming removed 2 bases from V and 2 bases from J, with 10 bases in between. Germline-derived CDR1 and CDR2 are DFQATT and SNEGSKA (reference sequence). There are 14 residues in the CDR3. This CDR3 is CSARPGGGNQPQHF. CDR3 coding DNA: TGCAGTGCTAGACCCGGGGGCGGCAATCAGCCCCAGCATTTT.

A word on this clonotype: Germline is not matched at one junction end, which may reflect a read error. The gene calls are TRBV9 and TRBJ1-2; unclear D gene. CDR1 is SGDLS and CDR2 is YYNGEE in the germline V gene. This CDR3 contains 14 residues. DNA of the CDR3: TGTGCCAACAGCGTATCACCAGCGAAATATGGCTACACCTTC. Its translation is CANSVSPAKYGYTF.

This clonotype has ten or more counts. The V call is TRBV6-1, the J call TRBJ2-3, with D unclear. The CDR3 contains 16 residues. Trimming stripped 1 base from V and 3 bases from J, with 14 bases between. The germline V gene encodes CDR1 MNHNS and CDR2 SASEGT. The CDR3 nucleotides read TGTGCCAGCAGTGAAGGGGCAAGGGCGAGGACAGATACGCAGTATTTT. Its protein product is CASSEGARARTDTQYF.

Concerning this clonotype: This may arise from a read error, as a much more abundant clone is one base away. In DNA form, the CDR3 reads TGTGCCAGCAGCCCCTCCGTACCGAGAGACTTCGGGGCCCTCCACTTT. It yields the protein CASSPSVPRDFGALHF. The rearrangement uses TRBV3-1 and TRBJ1-6; D is unclear. Germline V gene data show CDR1 as LGHDT and CDR2 as YNNKEL (reference sequence). This CDR3 is built from 16 residues. The V end was cut by 4 bases, the J end by 14 bases, with 24 bases between. The variable domain in full, with the rest retrieved from reference TRBV3-1 and TRBJ1-6, is DTAVSQTPKYLVTQMGNDKSIKCEQNLGHDTMYWYKQDSKKFLKIMFSYNNKELIINETVPNRFSPKSPDKAHLNLHINSLELGDSAVYFCASSPSVPRDFGALHFGNGTRLTVT.

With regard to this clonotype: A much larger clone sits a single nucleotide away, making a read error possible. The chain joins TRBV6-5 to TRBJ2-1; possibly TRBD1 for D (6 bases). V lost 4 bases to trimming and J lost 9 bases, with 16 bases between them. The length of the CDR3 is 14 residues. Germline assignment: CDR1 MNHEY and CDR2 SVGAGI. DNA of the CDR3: TGTGCCAGCAGTTCATTGATAGAAGGGGGTGAGCAGTTCTTC. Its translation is CASSSLIEGGEQFF.

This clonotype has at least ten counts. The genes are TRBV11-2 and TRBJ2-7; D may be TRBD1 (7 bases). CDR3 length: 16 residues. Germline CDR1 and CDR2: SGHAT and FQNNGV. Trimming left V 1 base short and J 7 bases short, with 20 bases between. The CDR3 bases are TGTGCCAGCAGCTTAGGACGGGGGCAGGGGGGTTGGGAGCAGTACTTC. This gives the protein CASSLGRGQGGWEQYF.